This T cell receptor beta chain was identified during a study of regulatory T cells in long-lasting Graves disease. Regarding the study as a whole: New patients shared 966 public clonotypes, and persistent patients shared more, with over 2,500. TCR diversity in persistent Graves' patients was below that of newly diagnosed ones. Patients with persistent disease showed a bias toward TRBV28, TRBJ1-2 and TRBJ2-5.

This clonotype came up many times. Its antigen is as yet unknown. Investigators prepared the TCR beta libraries by applying iRepertoire HTBI primers and Arm-PCR of CDR3 regions. TCRdb re-called the multiplex PCR reads with MiXCR, one entry per CDR3 protein. The table includes a few hundred thousand distinct CDR3 sequences, around a fifth detected once. This sample's time point: persistent/refractory GD, antithyroid drugs over 5 years with positive TRAb. PBMCs were the source of the RNA used for TCR sequencing. Germline loops: CDR1 SEHNR, CDR2 FQNEAQ (reference sequence). The CDR3 covers 14 residues. After removal of 2 bases from V and 4 bases from J, the junction contained 2 bases not matched to a gene.

The sample here was peripheral blood mononuclear cells (PBMCs), taken when the disease was refractory, from a patient treated with antithyroid drugs. The clonotype comes from a female donor with Graves disease. V usage is TRBV7-9 and J usage is TRBJ2-5; 9 bases line up with TRBD2. CDR3 in amino acids: CASSLLAGTETQYF. CDR3 nucleotide sequence: TGTGCCAGCAGCTTACTAGCGGGGACAGAGACCCAGTACTTC.